The 25 T cell receptor beta chains in this list originate from one sample, sequenced in a study of Graves' ophthalmopathy and Graves' hyperthyroidism. Amplification targeted the TCR beta CDR3 regions, with RNA transcripts as the source material. After a first-round RT-PCR with HTBI primers, a second-round multiplex PCR was run. MiXCR, applied by TCRdb to the multiplex PCR reads, yields one record per CDR3 protein. The table lists roughly 610,000 distinct CDR3 sequences, about a fifth of them singletons. Input material: peripheral blood. These receptors were taken from a woman between 18 and 29 years old with stable Graves' hyperthyroidism. Some clones in this sample may be carry-over from other donors' samples.

In this sample, this clonotype turned up many times. The V and J genes are TRBV5-1 and TRBJ2-6; 7 bases align to TRBD2. This CDR3 has 18 amino acids. Germline V gene data show CDR1 as SGHRS and CDR2 as YFSETQ. Trimming took 2 bases from V and 0 from J; bases not matched to a gene: 8. The DNA of the CDR3 is TGCGCCAGCAGCTTACTATCTAGCGGAGGCTCTGGGGCCAACGTCCTGACTTTC. Its translation: CASSLLSSGGSGANVLTF. Full variable domain (outside the CDR3, taken from reference TRBV5-1 and TRBJ2-6): KAGVTQTPRYLIKTRGQQVTLSCSPISGHRSVSWYQQTPGQGLQFLFEYFSETQRNKGNFPGRFSGRQFSNSRSEMNVSTLELGDSALYLCASSLLSSGGSGANVLTFGAGSRLTVL.

This clonotype occurred many times. V usage is TRBV12-3 or TRBV12-4 and J usage is TRBJ1-2; TRBD1 agrees at 7 bases. CDR3 size: 15 residues. The J segment lost 7 bases and the V segment lost 6 bases, leaving 14 bases of the junction unmatched. CDR3 nucleotides: TGTGCCAGCAGGATCTTAATGACAGGGAATGGTGGCTACACCTTC. Its protein is CASRILMTGNGGYTF.

In this sample, this clonotype turned up many times. This chain connects TRBV20-1 to TRBJ1-2; 7 nucleotides line up with TRBD1. Germline V gene data show CDR1 as DFQATT and CDR2 as SNEGSKA (reference sequence). The length of the CDR3 is 11 residues. The CDR3 protein is CSLQGNYGYTF. As DNA, the CDR3 is TGCAGCCTACAGGGGAACTATGGCTACACCTTC.

The genes are TRBV5-1 and TRBJ2-2; 12 bases match TRBD2. Germline-derived CDR1 and CDR2 are SGHRS and YFSETQ. After removal of 8 bases from V and 5 bases from J, the junction contained 10 bases not matched to a gene. The CDR3 runs to 16 residues. The CDR3 DNA follows: TGCGCCAGTAAGACTAGCGGGAGATCAAGGACCGGGGAGCTGTTTTTT. This translates into CASKTSGRSRTGELFF.

This clonotype was seen repeatedly, ten times or more. The J gene is TRBJ2-7, the V gene TRBV12-3 or TRBV12-4; no definite D call. V lost 2 bases to trimming and J lost 1 base, with 9 bases between them. The CDR3 loop spans 14 amino acids. In DNA, the CDR3 is TGTGCCAGCAGTTTAATTGGGCCTTCCTACGAGCAGTACTTC. This codes for CASSLIGPSYEQYF.

This clonotype was found once. This may be a read error, as it is one base from a much larger clone. CDR3 DNA: TGTGCCAGCAGTCCACAAACAGGAGGGGCCACTGGAGCTTTCTTT. It specifies CASSPQTGGATGAFF. The rearrangement joins TRBV12-3 or TRBV12-4 to TRBJ1-1; tentative D call: TRBD1 (5 bases). The CDR3 totals 15 residues.

The genes are TRBV5-1 and TRBJ1-1; D is possibly TRBD1 (6 bases). The V gene lost 0 bases and the J gene lost 5 bases, with 11 bases spanning the gap. CDR1 SGHRS and CDR2 YFSETQ come from the germline V gene. This CDR3 has 14 residues. CDR3 residues: CASSLDGGLTEAFF. The CDR3 nucleotides read TGCGCCAGCAGCTTGGACGGGGGGCTGACTGAAGCTTTCTTT.

The V and J genes are TRBV7-3 and TRBJ2-2; no firm D call. V lost 6 bases and J lost 6, with 8 bases in between. The germline V gene has CDR1 SGHTA and CDR2 FQGTGA. The CDR3 sequence is 12 residues long. CDR3 coding DNA: TGTGCCAGCAGATTGATCCCCGGGGAGCTGTTTTTT. This translates into CASRLIPGELFF.

This clonotype was observed many times. This chain uses TRBV6-1 with TRBJ1-1, with 12 bases that match TRBD1. The V and J ends lost 6 bases and 4 bases, in that order; junction bases with no gene match: 9. This CDR3 has 16 residues. Germline V CDR1 and CDR2: MNHNS, SASEGT. The CDR3 DNA follows: TGTGCCAGCAGGGATCCGGGACAGGGGGCCGCCACTGAAGCTTTCTTT. Protein sequence: CASRDPGQGAATEAFF.

The chain has TRBV29-1 and TRBJ2-7; TRBD1 matches 12 bases. J was trimmed by 4 bases and V by 5 bases; bases with no gene match: 9. The germline V gene has CDR1 SQVTM and CDR2 ANQGSEA. The CDR3 covers 15 residues. The CDR3 DNA sequence: TGCAGCGTTTCACCACCGGGACAGGGGGCGTACGAGCAGTACTTC. It yields the protein CSVSPPGQGAYEQYF.

The chain has TRBV4-1 and TRBJ2-7; TRBD1 might be the D (5 bases). V dropped 5 bases and J dropped 7 bases, with 12 bases sitting between them. Germline lookup yields CDR1 MGHRA and CDR2 YSYEKL. The CDR3 length is 12 residues. This CDR3 reads CASSSGFGEQYF. In DNA form, the CDR3 reads TGCGCCAGCAGCTCAGGGTTTGGTGAGCAGTACTTC.

This clonotype came up many times. The chain joins TRBV2 to TRBJ2-2, with D perhaps matching TRBD1 (5 bases). Trimming took off 6 bases at V and 3 bases at J, with 14 bases between the two ends. There are 15 residues in the CDR3. CDR1 and CDR2 from the germline V gene are SNHLY and FYNNEI. CDR3 in amino acids: CASRSRVLDTGELFF. CDR3 bases: TGTGCCAGCAGAAGCAGGGTACTGGACACCGGGGAGCTGTTTTTT. Using reference TRBV2 and TRBJ2-2 for the parts outside the CDR3, the full variable domain is EPEVTQTPSHQVTQMGQEVILRCVPISNHLYFYWYRQILGQKVEFLVSFYNNEISEKSEIFDDQFSVERPDGSNFTLKIRSTKLEDSAMYFCASRSRVLDTGELFFGEGSRLTVL.

V and J are TRBV28 and TRBJ2-7; D remains unclear. The V gene lost 9 bases and the J gene lost 3 bases, with 12 bases spanning the gap. This CDR3 is 12 amino acids long. The germline gives CDR1 MDHEN, CDR2 SYDVKM. This chain's CDR3 is CASAERYYEQYF. CDR3 coding DNA: TGTGCCAGTGCCGAGCGATACTACGAGCAGTACTTC.

At least ten counts were recorded for this clonotype. The genes are TRBV6-5 and TRBJ2-7; D gene uncertain. Per germline, CDR1 MNHEY and CDR2 SVGAGI. The CDR3 consists of 12 residues. V was pared by 8 bases and J by 2 bases, with 10 bases between. The CDR3 coding sequence is TGTGCCAGCCGTTTCTCGGCCTACGAGCAGTACTTC. Its protein product is CASRFSAYEQYF.

This clonotype has a count of ten or more. The chain recombines TRBV5-6 with TRBJ1-3; D is unresolved. This CDR3 region has 17 residues. Between the trimmed V and J ends, which lost 3 bases and 0 bases, there was a span of 16 bases. Germline V gene data show CDR1 as SGHDT and CDR2 as YYEEEE. This CDR3 is CASSSFGNTLSGNTIYF. Written as DNA, the CDR3 is TGTGCCAGCAGCTCCTTCGGAAACACTCTCTCTGGAAACACCATATATTTT.

The CDR3 sequence: CASSYNLGGLFYGYTF. DNA for the CDR3: TGTGCCAGCAGTTACAACCTCGGGGGGCTCTTCTATGGCTACACCTTC. This chain connects TRBV6-5 to TRBJ1-2; D is perhaps TRBD1 (6 bases). V dropped 2 bases and J dropped 4 bases, with 17 bases sitting between them. CDR1 and CDR2 (germline): MNHEY, SVGAGI. The CDR3 loop spans 16 amino acids.

This clonotype was observed many times. The rearrangement uses TRBV6-5 and TRBJ2-7; 10 nucleotides align to TRBD1. Trimming took 1 base from V and 4 from J; bases not matched to a gene: 10. CDR1 is MNHEY and CDR2 is SVGAGI in the germline V gene. There are 17 residues in the CDR3. In nucleotides, the CDR3 is TGTGCCAGCAGTTACTTCCCGGTGGGGACAGGGGTTTACGAGCAGTACTTC. It translates to CASSYFPVGTGVYEQYF.

J is TRBJ2-3 and V is TRBV3-1; 8 nucleotides line up with TRBD2. CDR3 length: 15 residues. CDR1 is LGHDT and CDR2 is YNNKEL in the germline V gene (reference sequence). V dropped 3 bases and J dropped 4; count of bases not matched to a gene: 6. The CDR3 loop is CASSQQAAGADTQYF. Here the CDR3 DNA reads TGTGCCAGCAGCCAGCAAGCAGCGGGGGCAGATACGCAGTATTTT.

The gene calls are TRBV6-2 or TRBV6-3 and TRBJ2-5; D gene unclear. Trimming pared 2 bases from V and 5 bases from J, leaving 18 bases between. Germline CDR1 reads MNHEY; CDR2 reads SVGEGT. This CDR3 comprises 16 residues. The CDR3 nucleotides are TGTGCCAGCAGTTACGTCATCCGGGCCCCATGGGAGACCCAGTACTTC. Amino acids: CASSYVIRAPWETQYF.

The chain has TRBV6-1 and TRBJ1-3, with a tentative D call TRBD1 (5 bases). From germline, CDR1 is MNHNS and CDR2 SASEGT. The CDR3 covers 17 residues. The V gene lost 7 bases and the J gene lost 0 bases, with 19 bases spanning the gap. In DNA form, the CDR3 reads TGTGCCAGCAAACGTACGGTAGGGGCCCTCTCTGGAAACACCATATATTTT. Protein product: CASKRTVGALSGNTIYF.

This chain uses TRBV6-2 or TRBV6-3 with TRBJ2-2; D may be TRBD1 (5 bases). CDR1 and CDR2 (germline): MNHEY, SVGEGT. This CDR3 is built from 14 residues. V was trimmed by 2 bases and J by 5 bases, leaving 9 bases between them. The CDR3 loop is CASSYRQTTGELFF. CDR3 sequence (DNA): TGTGCCAGCAGTTACCGACAGACTACCGGGGAGCTGTTTTTT.

DNA of the CDR3: TGTGCCAGCAGAAAAACAGCGGCCAATCAGCCCCAGCATTTT. It is translated as CASRKTAANQPQHF. V and J are TRBV6-1 and TRBJ1-5; no firm D call. The ends were cut back, 6 bases at V and 3 bases at J, with 12 bases in the middle. CDR3 size: 14 residues. Looked up from germline, CDR1 is MNHNS and CDR2 is SASEGT.

V and J are TRBV6-5 and TRBJ1-2, with 7 bases that match TRBD1. The CDR3 is made up of 16 amino acids. The junction had 8 bases not matched to a gene; V was cut back by 4 bases and J by 0 bases. Germline CDR1 is MNHEY and CDR2 is SVGAGI. The CDR3 protein is CASSSTGPAANYGYTF. CDR3 coding DNA: TGTGCCAGCAGTTCGACAGGGCCGGCGGCTAACTATGGCTACACCTTC.

This chain uses TRBV6-1 with TRBJ1-2; D might be TRBD1 (5 bases). The V end was cut by 5 bases, the J end by 5 bases, with 12 bases between. CDR3 length equals 13 residues. Germline CDR1 MNHNS, CDR2 SASEGT. CDR3 protein: CASSRQSGYGYTF. Written as DNA, the CDR3 is TGTGCCAGCAGTCGACAGTCAGGATATGGCTACACCTTC.

This clonotype was seen many times. The chain recombines TRBV12-3 or TRBV12-4 with TRBJ1-5, with D possibly being TRBD1 (6 bases). Trimming left V 3 bases short and J 7 bases short, with 16 bases between. The CDR3 is made up of 15 amino acids. The chain's CDR3 is CASSFLRGLGQPQHF. The CDR3 bases are TGTGCCAGCAGTTTTTTGAGGGGGTTAGGGCAGCCCCAGCATTTT.